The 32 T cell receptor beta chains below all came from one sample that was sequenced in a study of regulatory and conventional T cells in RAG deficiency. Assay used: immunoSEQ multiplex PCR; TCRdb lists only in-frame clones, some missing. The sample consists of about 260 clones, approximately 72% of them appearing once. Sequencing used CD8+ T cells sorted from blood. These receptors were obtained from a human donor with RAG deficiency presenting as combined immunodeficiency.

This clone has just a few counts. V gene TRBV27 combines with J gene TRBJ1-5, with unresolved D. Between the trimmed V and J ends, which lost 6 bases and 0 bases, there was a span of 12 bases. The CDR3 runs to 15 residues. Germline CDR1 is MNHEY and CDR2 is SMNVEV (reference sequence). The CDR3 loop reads CASRLADYSNQPQHF. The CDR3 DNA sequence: TGTGCCAGCAGACTTGCTGATTATAGCAATCAGCCCCAGCATTTT.

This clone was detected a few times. The CDR3, as DNA: TGTGCCAGCAGTTACCGATACGAGCAGTACTTC. Residues: CASSYRYEQYF. The V and J genes are TRBV6-5 and TRBJ2-7; D is ambiguous. Germline lookup yields CDR1 MNHEY and CDR2 SVGAGI. The CDR3 sequence is 11 residues long. Trimming pared 2 bases from V and 4 bases from J, leaving 3 bases between.

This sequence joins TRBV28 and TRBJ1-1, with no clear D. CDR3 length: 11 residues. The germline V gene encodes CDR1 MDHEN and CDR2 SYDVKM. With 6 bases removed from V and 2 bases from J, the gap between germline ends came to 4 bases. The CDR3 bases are TGTGCCAGCAGGGCAAACACTGAAGCTTTCTTT. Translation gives CASRANTEAFF.

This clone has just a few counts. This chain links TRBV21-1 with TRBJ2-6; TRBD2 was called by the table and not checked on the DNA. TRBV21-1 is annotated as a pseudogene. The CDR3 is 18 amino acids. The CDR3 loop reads CASRIAIATTSRANVLTF. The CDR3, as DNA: TGTGCCAGCAGAATCGCCATAGCTACAACAAGTCGGGCCAACGTCCTGACTTTC.

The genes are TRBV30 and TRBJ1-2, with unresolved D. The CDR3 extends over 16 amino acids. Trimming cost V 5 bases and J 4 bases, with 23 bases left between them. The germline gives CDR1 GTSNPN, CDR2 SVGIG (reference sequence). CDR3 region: CAWLRKRYRKTYGYTF. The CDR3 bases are TGTGCCTGGCTCAGGAAGCGCTATAGGAAGACCTATGGCTACACCTTC.

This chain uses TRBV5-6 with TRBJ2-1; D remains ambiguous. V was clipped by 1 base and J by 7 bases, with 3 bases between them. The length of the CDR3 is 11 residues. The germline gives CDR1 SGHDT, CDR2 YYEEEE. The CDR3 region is CASSLSNEQFF. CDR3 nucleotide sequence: TGTGCCAGCAGCTTGTCTAATGAGCAGTTCTTC. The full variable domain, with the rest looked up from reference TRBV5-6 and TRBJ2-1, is DAGVTQSPTHLIKTRGQQVTLRCSPKSGHDTVSWYQQALGQGPQFIFQYYEEEERQRGNFPDRFSGHQFPNYSSELNVNALLLGDSALYLCASSLSNEQFFGPGTRLTVL.

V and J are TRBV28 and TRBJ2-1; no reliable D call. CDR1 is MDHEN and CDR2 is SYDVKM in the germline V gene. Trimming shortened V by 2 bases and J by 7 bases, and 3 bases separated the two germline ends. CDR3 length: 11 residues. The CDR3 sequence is CASSLVNEQFF. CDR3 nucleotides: TGTGCCAGCAGTTTAGTGAATGAGCAGTTCTTC.

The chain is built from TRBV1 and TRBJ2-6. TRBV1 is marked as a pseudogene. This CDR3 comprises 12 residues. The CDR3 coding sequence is TGCACCAGCCAAAGTCGGGCCAACGTCCTGACTTTC. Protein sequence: CTSQSRANVLTF.

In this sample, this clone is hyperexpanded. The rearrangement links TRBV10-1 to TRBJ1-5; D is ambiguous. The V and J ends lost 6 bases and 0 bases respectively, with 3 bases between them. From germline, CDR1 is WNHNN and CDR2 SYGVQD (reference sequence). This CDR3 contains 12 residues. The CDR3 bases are TGCGCCAGCAGCGCTAGCAATCAGCCCCAGCATTTT. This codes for CASSASNQPQHF.

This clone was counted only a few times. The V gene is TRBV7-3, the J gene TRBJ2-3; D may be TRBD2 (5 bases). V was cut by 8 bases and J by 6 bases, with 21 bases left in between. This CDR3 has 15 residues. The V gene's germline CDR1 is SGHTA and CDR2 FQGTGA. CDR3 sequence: CASGLIASTLDTQYF. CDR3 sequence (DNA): TGTGCCAGCGGTTTAATAGCGAGTACTTTGGATACGCAGTATTTT.

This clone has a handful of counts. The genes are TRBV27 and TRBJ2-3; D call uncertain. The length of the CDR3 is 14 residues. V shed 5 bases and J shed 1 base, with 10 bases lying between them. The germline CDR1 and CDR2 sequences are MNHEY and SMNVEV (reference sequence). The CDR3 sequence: CASSPPPRTDTQYF. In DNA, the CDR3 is TGTGCCAGCAGTCCCCCCCCACGCACAGATACGCAGTATTTT.

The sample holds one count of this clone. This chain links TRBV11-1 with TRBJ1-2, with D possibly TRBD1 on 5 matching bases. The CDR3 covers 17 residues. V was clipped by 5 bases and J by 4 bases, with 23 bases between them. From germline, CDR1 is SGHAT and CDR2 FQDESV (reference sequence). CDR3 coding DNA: TGTGCCAGCAGCGGGGGAGGTGAGGCTGGAAAGACCTATGGCTACACCTTC. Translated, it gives CASSGGGEAGKTYGYTF.

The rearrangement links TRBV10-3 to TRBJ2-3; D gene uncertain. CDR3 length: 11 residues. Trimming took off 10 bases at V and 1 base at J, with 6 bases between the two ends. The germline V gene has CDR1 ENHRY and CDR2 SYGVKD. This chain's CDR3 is CATFRTDTQYF. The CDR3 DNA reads TGTGCCACCTTCCGCACAGATACGCAGTATTTT.

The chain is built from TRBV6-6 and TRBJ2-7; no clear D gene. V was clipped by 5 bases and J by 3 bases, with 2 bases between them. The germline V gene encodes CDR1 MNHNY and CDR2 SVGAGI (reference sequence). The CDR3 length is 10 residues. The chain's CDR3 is CASSHYEQYF. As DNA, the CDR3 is TGTGCCAGCAGTCACTACGAGCAGTACTTC.

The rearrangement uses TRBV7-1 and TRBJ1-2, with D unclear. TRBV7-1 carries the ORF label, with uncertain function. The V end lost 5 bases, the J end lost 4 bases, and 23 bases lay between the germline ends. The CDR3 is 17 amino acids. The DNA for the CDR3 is TGTGCCAGCAGCGGTCTCATTCACGAGAGAAGGACCTATGGCTACACCTTC. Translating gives CASSGLIHERRTYGYTF.

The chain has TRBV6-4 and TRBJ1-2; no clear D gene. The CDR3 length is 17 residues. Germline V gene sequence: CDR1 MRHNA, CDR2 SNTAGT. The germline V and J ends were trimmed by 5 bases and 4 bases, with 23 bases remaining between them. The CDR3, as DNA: TGTGCCAGCAGTTCCACTCCCCCACACGGAAAGACCTATGGCTACACCTTC. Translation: CASSSTPPHGKTYGYTF.

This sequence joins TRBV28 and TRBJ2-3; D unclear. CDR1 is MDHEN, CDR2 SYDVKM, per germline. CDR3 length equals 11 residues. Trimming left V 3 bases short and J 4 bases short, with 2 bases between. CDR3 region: CASSLPDTQYF. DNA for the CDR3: TGTGCCAGCAGTTTGCCAGATACGCAGTATTTT.

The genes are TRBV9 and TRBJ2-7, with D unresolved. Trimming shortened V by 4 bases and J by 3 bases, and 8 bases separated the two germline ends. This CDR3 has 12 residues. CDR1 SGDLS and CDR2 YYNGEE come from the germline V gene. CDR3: CASSPTDYEQYF. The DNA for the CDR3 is TGTGCCAGCAGCCCCACCGACTACGAGCAGTACTTC.

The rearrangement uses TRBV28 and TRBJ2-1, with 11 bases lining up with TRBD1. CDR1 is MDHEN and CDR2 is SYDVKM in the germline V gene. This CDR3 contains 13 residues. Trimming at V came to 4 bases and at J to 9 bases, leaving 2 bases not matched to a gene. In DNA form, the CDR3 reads TGTGCCAGCAGTTGGACAGGGGGCGTTGAGCAGTTCTTC. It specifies CASSWTGGVEQFF.

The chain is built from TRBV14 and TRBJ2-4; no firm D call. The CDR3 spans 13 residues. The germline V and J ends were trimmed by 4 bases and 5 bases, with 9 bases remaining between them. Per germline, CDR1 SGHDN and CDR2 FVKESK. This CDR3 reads CASSPSPQNIQYF. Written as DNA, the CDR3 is TGTGCCAGCAGCCCTTCCCCTCAAAACATTCAGTACTTC.

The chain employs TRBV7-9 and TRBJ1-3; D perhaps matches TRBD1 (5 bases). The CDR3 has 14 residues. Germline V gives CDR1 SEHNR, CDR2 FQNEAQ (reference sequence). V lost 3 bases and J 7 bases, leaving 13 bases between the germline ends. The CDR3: CASSLGQADNTIYF. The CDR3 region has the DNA TGTGCCAGCAGCTTGGGGCAGGCGGACAACACCATATATTTT.

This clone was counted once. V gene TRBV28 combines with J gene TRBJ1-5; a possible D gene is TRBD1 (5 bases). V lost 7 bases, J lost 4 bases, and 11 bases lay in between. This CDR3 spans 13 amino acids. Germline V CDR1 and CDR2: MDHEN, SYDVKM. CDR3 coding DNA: TGTGCCAGCACCGACAGTTTTAATCAGCCCCAGCATTTT. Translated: CASTDSFNQPQHF.

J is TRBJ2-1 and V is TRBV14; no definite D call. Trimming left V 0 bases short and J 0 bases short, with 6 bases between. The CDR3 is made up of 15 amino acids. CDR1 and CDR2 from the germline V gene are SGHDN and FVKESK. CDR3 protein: CASSQDPYSYNEQFF. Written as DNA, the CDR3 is TGTGCCAGCAGCCAAGATCCCTACTCCTACAATGAGCAGTTCTTC.

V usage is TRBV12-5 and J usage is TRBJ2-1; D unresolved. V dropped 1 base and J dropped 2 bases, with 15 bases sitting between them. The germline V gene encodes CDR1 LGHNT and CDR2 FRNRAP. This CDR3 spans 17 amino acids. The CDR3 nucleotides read TGTGCTAGTGGTTTGGCCCCCATGTCCTACACCTACAATGAGCAGTTCTTC. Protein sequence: CASGLAPMSYTYNEQFF.

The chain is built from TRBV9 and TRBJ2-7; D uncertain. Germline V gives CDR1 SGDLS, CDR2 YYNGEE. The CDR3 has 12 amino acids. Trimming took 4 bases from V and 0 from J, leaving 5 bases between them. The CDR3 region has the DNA TGTGCCAGCAGCCCAAGCTCCTACGAGCAGTACTTC. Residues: CASSPSSYEQYF.

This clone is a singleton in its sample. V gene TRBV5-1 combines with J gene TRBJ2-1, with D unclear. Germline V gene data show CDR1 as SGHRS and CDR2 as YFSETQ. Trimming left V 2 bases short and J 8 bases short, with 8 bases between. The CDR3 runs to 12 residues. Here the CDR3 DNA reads TGCGCCAGCAGCTTCTCATTCGATGAGCAGTTCTTC. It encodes CASSFSFDEQFF.

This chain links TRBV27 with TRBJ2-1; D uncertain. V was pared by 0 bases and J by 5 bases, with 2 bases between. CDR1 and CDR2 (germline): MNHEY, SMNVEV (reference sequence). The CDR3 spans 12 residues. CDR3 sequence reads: CASSLSHNEQFF. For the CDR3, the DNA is TGTGCCAGCAGTTTATCCCACAATGAGCAGTTCTTC.

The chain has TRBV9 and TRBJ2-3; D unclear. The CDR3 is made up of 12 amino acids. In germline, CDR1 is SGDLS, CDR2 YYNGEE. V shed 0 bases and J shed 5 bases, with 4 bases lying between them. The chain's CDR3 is CASSVAEDTQYF. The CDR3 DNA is TGTGCCAGCAGCGTAGCGGAAGATACGCAGTATTTT.

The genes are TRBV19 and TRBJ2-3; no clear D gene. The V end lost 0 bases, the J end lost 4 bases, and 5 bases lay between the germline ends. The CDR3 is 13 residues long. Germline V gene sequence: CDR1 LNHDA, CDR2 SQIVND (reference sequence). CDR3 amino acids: CASSIDLPDTQYF. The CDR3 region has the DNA TGTGCCAGTAGTATAGATCTACCAGATACGCAGTATTTT.

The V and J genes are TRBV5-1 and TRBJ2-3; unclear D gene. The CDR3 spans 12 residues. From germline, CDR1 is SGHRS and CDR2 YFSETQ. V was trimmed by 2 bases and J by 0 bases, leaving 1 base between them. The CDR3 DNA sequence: TGCGCCAGCAGCTTAAGCACAGATACGCAGTATTTT. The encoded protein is CASSLSTDTQYF.

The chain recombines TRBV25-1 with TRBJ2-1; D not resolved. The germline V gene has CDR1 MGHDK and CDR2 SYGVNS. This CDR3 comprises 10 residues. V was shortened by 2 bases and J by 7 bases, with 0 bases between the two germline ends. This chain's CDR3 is CASSENEQFF. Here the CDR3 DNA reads TGTGCCAGCAGTGAAAATGAGCAGTTCTTC.

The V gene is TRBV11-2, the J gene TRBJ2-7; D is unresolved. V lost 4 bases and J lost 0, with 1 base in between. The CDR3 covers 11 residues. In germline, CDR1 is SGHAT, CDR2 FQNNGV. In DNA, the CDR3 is TGTGCCAGCAGCTACTCCTACGAGCAGTACTTC. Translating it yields CASSYSYEQYF.